The 3 T cell receptor beta chains in this list originate from one sample, sequenced in a study of T-cell reconstitution after alpha-beta-depleted transplantation in children. A TCRbeta library incorporating unique molecular identifiers was prepared. TCRdb used MiXCR to reprocess the PCR reads, holding one entry per CDR3 protein. The table lists some 600,000 distinct CDR3 sequences, around 17% of them singletons. This sample comprised PBMCs from the stem cell graft donor, obtained from the stem cell graft. The receptors were sampled from a human donor who donated a stem cell graft to a child with acute myeloid leukemia.

This clonotype was recorded a few times. The rearrangement joins TRBV20-1 to TRBJ2-7; 7 positions agree with TRBD2. V lost 3 bases to trimming and J lost 4 bases; unmatched junction nucleotides: 9. In germline, CDR1 is DFQATT, CDR2 SNEGSKA (reference sequence). The CDR3 has 14 amino acids. The CDR3 nucleotides are TGCAGTGCTAGTCATCCGGGGAGGGTGTACGAGCAGTACTTC. Translated, it gives CSASHPGRVYEQYF.

The chain employs TRBV5-1 and TRBJ2-2; 7 bases fit TRBD1. CDR3 length equals 16 residues. The trim removed 4 bases at V and 1 base at J, leaving 7 bases unmatched. Germline V gene sequence: CDR1 SGHRS, CDR2 YFSETQ. DNA of the CDR3: TGCGCCAGCAGCCCTTCAGGGGGTAAGAACACCGGGGAGCTGTTTTTT. It codes for CASSPSGGKNTGELFF.

V is TRBV6-5 and J is TRBJ1-2; TRBD1 agrees at 8 bases. V was pared by 8 bases and J by 5 bases, with 7 bases of the junction left unmatched. The CDR3 extends over 13 amino acids. Per the germline V gene, CDR1 is MNHEY and CDR2 is SVGAGI. CDR3 nucleotides: TGTGCCAGCCATGGACAGGGTGAATATGGCTACACCTTC. Translating it yields CASHGQGEYGYTF.